This T cell receptor beta chain was recovered during a study of blood T cells in healthy people across ages. Whole-study findings and limits: It was held that diversity estimates obtained from one million T cells represented underestimates. Strong correlation existed between TCR beta diversity and naive T cell percentage.

A second PCR, run for about 6 to 11 cycles, used a sample-barcoded 5' primer plus a J-beta primer mix. One entry per CDR3 protein, called by TCRdb with MiXCR from the 5' RACE reads. The repertoire holds 1.4 million or so distinct CDR3 sequences, with 35% to 45% as singletons. The length of the CDR3 is 15 residues. V shed 6 bases and J 5 bases; nucleotides not matched to a gene: 8. Germline V CDR1 and CDR2: ENHRY, SYGVKD. Donor samples were obtained from healthy Caucasian individuals from Russia, aged about 6 to 100. A minimum of 6 micrograms of total RNA was extracted per sample. This clonotype has just a few counts. The antigen is not known.

Material: blood. This receptor was obtained from a woman under 30 in good health. The chain links TRBV10-3 to TRBJ2-1; 9 bases align to TRBD2. The DNA for the CDR3 is TGTGCCATCAGCTCCGGACTAGCGTCCGACAATGAGCAGTTCTTC. Translation gives CAISSGLASDNEQFF.